A selection of T cell receptor beta chains follows, all from one sample in a study of CD8 T cells in ankylosing spondylitis. MiXCR was run by TCRdb on the 5' RACE reads, yielding one entry per CDR3 protein. This sample carries about 450,000 distinct CDR3 sequences, approximately 26% of them seen once, and the ten largest clones take 0.75% to 0.9%. The source material was blood, either unsorted or a sorted T cell fraction (not recorded which). These receptors all come from a male donor with ankylosing spondylitis. CDR3s include the opening cysteine and the closing phenylalanine or tryptophan. Each record gives: clone size, V gene, D gene, J gene, CDR3 protein, CDR3 DNA. A D gene is named only where the DNA matches it firmly. The size of a clone is reported for some rows only, either as once, few or many, or as a class for expanded clones.

>NA|TRBV19|TRBD1|TRBJ1-5
CASRTGGGSNQPQHF
TGTGCCAGTAGGACAGGGGGGGGTTCCAATCAGCCCCAGCATTTT
>few|TRBV29-1|NA|TRBJ1-2
CSALDTDYGYTF
TGCAGCGCCTTAGACACGGACTATGGCTACACCTTC
>NA|TRBV20-1|TRBD2|TRBJ2-1
CSARPGLALGNEQFF
TGCAGTGCTAGGCCGGGACTAGCGTTAGGCAATGAGCAGTTCTTC
>NA|TRBV28|NA|TRBJ1-2
CASSFGGNPHGYTF
TGTGCCAGCAGTTTCGGAGGGAATCCGCATGGCTACACCTTC
>few|TRBV4-1|TRBD1|TRBJ2-3
CASSPGQVADTQYF
TGCGCCAGCAGCCCCGGACAGGTGGCAGATACGCAGTATTTT
>NA|TRBV2|NA|TRBJ1-1
CASLLSPPSEAFF
TGTGCCAGCCTATTAAGTCCTCCCTCTGAAGCTTTCTTT
>few|TRBV13|TRBD2|TRBJ2-1
CASSLGLLAGTSYNEQFF
TGTGCCAGCAGCTTAGGACTCCTAGCGGGAACCTCCTACAATGAGCAGTTCTTC
>few|TRBV7-9|NA|TRBJ1-5
CASSLGASRPQHF
TGTGCCAGCAGCTTAGGGGCGTCGCGACCCCAGCATTTT
>few|TRBV12-3/TRBV12-4|TRBD1|TRBJ1-3
CASSLQGARNTIYF
TGTGCCAGCAGTTTACAGGGGGCAAGAAACACCATATATTTT
>NA|TRBV10-1|NA|TRBJ2-1
CASSPSLGGNEQFF
TGCGCCAGCAGCCCATCACTAGGGGGAAATGAGCAGTTCTTC
>once|TRBV11-2|NA|TRBJ2-3
CASSSPSGGDTQYF
TGTGCCAGCAGCTCACCCTCTGGGGGAGATACGCAGTATTTT
>NA|TRBV5-1|NA|TRBJ2-5
CASSWGATQETQYF
TGCGCCAGCAGCTGGGGGGCCACGCAAGAGACCCAGTACTTC
>few|TRBV25-1|NA|TRBJ1-1
CASSPQVNAEAFF
TGTGCCAGCAGTCCTCAGGTTAATGCTGAAGCTTTCTTT
>NA|TRBV14|NA|TRBJ2-5
CASSGTGSPGTQYF
TGTGCCAGCAGCGGAACAGGATCCCCCGGGACCCAGTACTTC
>few|TRBV5-1|TRBD2|TRBJ2-1
CASSPPLAGGSNEQFF
TGCGCCAGCAGCCCCCCCCTAGCGGGAGGTTCGAATGAGCAGTTCTTC
>many|TRBV5-1|TRBD2|TRBJ2-5
CASSLYTGGQETQYF
TGCGCCAGCAGCTTGTATACGGGAGGTCAGGAGACCCAGTACTTC
>NA|TRBV24-1|TRBD2|TRBJ2-7
CATSDSTAGLYEQYF
TGTGCCACCAGTGATTCGACAGCGGGACTCTACGAGCAGTACTTC
>few|TRBV19|NA|TRBJ2-2
CASTIAAGNTGELFF
TGTGCCAGTACCATCGCGGCCGGGAACACCGGGGAGCTGTTTTTT
>many|TRBV6-1|TRBD2|TRBJ2-2
CAIRPTSRGATGELFF
TGTGCCATCCGGCCCACTTCGCGGGGGGCAACCGGGGAGCTGTTTTTT
>few|TRBV10-3|NA|TRBJ2-2
CAISAGGGETGELFF
TGTGCCATCAGTGCTGGGGGGGGCGAGACCGGGGAGCTGTTTTTT
>NA|TRBV24-1|TRBD2|TRBJ2-1
CATSDRAGGPYNEQFF
TGTGCCACCAGTGATCGAGCGGGAGGGCCTTACAATGAGCAGTTCTTC
>few|TRBV11-2|NA|TRBJ1-5
CASSPAGRLNQPQHF
TGTGCCAGCAGCCCGGCCGGAAGGCTGAATCAGCCCCAGCATTTT
>NA|TRBV5-6|NA|TRBJ2-5
CASSLAGGPETQYF
TGTGCCAGCAGCTTGGCTGGAGGTCCGGAGACCCAGTACTTC
>NA|TRBV3-1|NA|TRBJ1-2
CASSSEGTRTF
TGTGCCAGCTCCTCGGAGGGGACGCGCACCTTC
>NA|TRBV20-1|TRBD2|TRBJ2-3
CSSKREITDTQYF
TGCAGTTCTAAGCGGGAAATTACAGATACGCAGTATTTT
>NA|TRBV20-1|NA|TRBJ1-4
CSASGGAGEKLFF
TGCAGTGCGAGCGGCGGGGCGGGAGAAAAACTGTTTTTT
>NA|TRBV12-3/TRBV12-4|NA|TRBJ2-7
CASSLGGGTTYEQYF
TGTGCCAGCAGTTTGGGGGGAGGAACCACCTACGAGCAGTACTTC
>few|TRBV15|NA|TRBJ1-6
CATSQRHPTDSPLHF
TGTGCCACCAGCCAACGACACCCTACCGATTCACCCCTCCACTTT
>NA|TRBV6-1|NA|TRBJ1-5
CASRGNSGENQPQHF
TGTGCCAGCAGGGGGAACAGTGGGGAGAATCAGCCCCAGCATTTT
>NA|TRBV7-2|NA|TRBJ2-7
CASSLGTTGDEQYF
TGTGCCAGCAGCTTAGGGACTACCGGGGACGAGCAGTACTTC
>few|TRBV11-2|NA|TRBJ2-3
CASSAQVVRFTQYF
TGTGCCAGCAGCGCACAAGTGGTGAGGTTTACGCAGTATTTT
>NA|TRBV7-2|NA|TRBJ1-5
CASSLVNGGGQPQHF
TGTGCCAGCAGCTTAGTGAACGGAGGGGGTCAGCCCCAGCATTTT
>NA|TRBV12-3/TRBV12-4|NA|TRBJ1-2
CASSMGASVGYTF
TGTGCCAGCAGCATGGGGGCATCTGTTGGCTACACCTTC
>NA|TRBV10-3|NA|TRBJ1-3
CAIRSAASGNTIYF
TGTGCCATCAGATCTGCCGCCTCTGGAAACACCATATATTTT
>once|TRBV5-5|TRBD2|TRBJ2-7
CAGSLDWASGAYEQYF
TGTGCCGGCAGCTTGGATTGGGCTAGCGGGGCCTACGAGCAGTACTTC
>NA|TRBV12-3/TRBV12-4|NA|TRBJ2-1
CASSLTTGQPPFF
TGTGCCAGCAGTTTAACCACTGGCCAGCCGCCGTTCTTC
>NA|TRBV18|NA|TRBJ1-1
CASSLKAGETEAFF
TGTGCCAGCTCACTTAAAGCCGGCGAAACTGAAGCTTTCTTT
>few|TRBV20-1|NA|TRBJ1-6
CSARKDSNSPLHF
TGCAGTGCTAGAAAGGACAGTAATTCACCCCTCCACTTT
>NA|TRBV7-2|TRBD1|TRBJ1-4
CASSLALGQVREKLFF
TGTGCCAGCAGCTTAGCGCTGGGACAGGTGCGGGAAAAACTGTTTTTT
>few|TRBV5-1|NA|TRBJ2-2
CASSLAPVTGELFF
TGCGCCAGCAGCTTGGCCCCGGTCACCGGGGAGCTGTTTTTT
>few|TRBV28|TRBD1|TRBJ1-6
CASTGTGESPLHF
TGTGCCAGCACCGGGACAGGGGAATCACCCCTCCACTTT
>NA|TRBV30|NA|TRBJ2-2
CAWRRYTGELFF
TGTGCCTGGAGACGGTACACCGGGGAGCTGTTTTTT
>NA|TRBV12-3/TRBV12-4|TRBD2|TRBJ2-1
CASSLGLAGSRFF
TGTGCCAGCAGTCTAGGGCTAGCGGGCTCCCGGTTCTTC
>NA|TRBV20-1|TRBD2|TRBJ2-1
CSAREAYNEQFF
TGCAGTGCGCGGGAGGCCTACAATGAGCAGTTCTTC
>NA|TRBV5-1|NA|TRBJ2-1
CASSLGDLSSYNEQFF
TGCGCCAGCAGCTTGGGGGACCTGAGCTCCTACAATGAGCAGTTCTTC